One and the same sample provided the 24 T cell receptor beta chains below, sequenced in a study of blood T cell repertoires in COVID-19 (dated by TCRdb to the early 2020s). Libraries came from the immunoSEQ multiplex PCR assay. The source is immuneACCESS, and TCRdb retained only in-frame sequences with V and J called. Part of the clones is not carried over; for the studies checked, unresolved V genes explain less than half of this, and the remainder is unexplained. The sample profile shows about 140,000 clones; roughly 85% of them were found once. The ten biggest clones cover around 2.9% of the sample. Material for sequencing was peripheral blood. These receptor sequences come from a man between 50 and 59 years old with acute or convalescent COVID-19.

The table lists this clone with a few counts. The V call is TRBV5-6, the J call TRBJ1-6; 10 nucleotides match TRBD1. Trimming at V came to 7 bases and at J to 9 bases, leaving 4 bases not matched to a gene. The V gene's germline CDR1 is SGHDT and CDR2 YYEEEE. The CDR3 totals 13 residues. In DNA form, the CDR3 reads TGTGCCAGCGGGACAGGGGAAGGTTCACCCCTCCACTTT. Residues: CASGTGEGSPLHF. The full variable domain, completed using reference TRBV5-6 and TRBJ1-6, is DAGVTQSPTHLIKTRGQQVTLRCSPKSGHDTVSWYQQALGQGPQFIFQYYEEEERQRGNFPDRFSGHQFPNYSSELNVNALLLGDSALYLCASGTGEGSPLHFGNGTRLTVT.

The rearrangement uses TRBV18 and TRBJ1-6, with 9 bases identical to TRBD1. This CDR3 has 19 residues. Per the germline V gene, CDR1 is KGHSH and CDR2 is LQKENI. Unmatched junction bases numbered 7, after V lost 1 base and J lost 0 bases. The DNA for the CDR3 is TGTGCCAGCTCACCACGGGGGACAGGGTTCCTCTCCTATAATTCACCCCTCCACTTT. It specifies CASSPRGTGFLSYNSPLHF.

The J gene is TRBJ1-6, the V gene TRBV19; 7 nucleotides align to TRBD1. The CDR3 loop spans 17 amino acids. The V and J ends lost 0 bases and 8 bases, in that order; junction bases with no gene match: 10. The germline V gene has CDR1 LNHDA and CDR2 SQIVND (reference sequence). CDR3: CASSIDLTGRGDSPLHF. The CDR3 DNA follows: TGTGCCAGTAGTATAGACCTGACAGGGCGAGGGGATTCACCCCTCCACTTT.

The J gene is TRBJ2-3, the V gene TRBV10-1; 7 bases line up with TRBD2. CDR1 WNHNN and CDR2 SYGVQD come from the germline V gene (reference sequence). The ends lost 2 bases at V and 3 bases at J; junction bases unmatched: 5. This CDR3 contains 15 residues. The DNA for the CDR3 is TGCGCCAGCAGTGAGGCCGGAGCGGGAACAGATACGCAGTATTTT. As protein: CASSEAGAGTDTQYF.

The count of this clone is one. V is TRBV19 and J is TRBJ1-4, with a possible D match to TRBD1 (6 bases). The V gene lost 5 bases and the J gene lost 2 bases, with 12 bases spanning the gap. The CDR3 is 15 residues long. The germline gives CDR1 LNHDA, CDR2 SQIVND (reference sequence). The CDR3 region is CASSLQTGTNEKLFF. In DNA, the CDR3 is TGTGCCAGTAGTTTGCAGACAGGTACTAATGAAAAACTGTTTTTT.

The chain joins TRBV19 to TRBJ1-4; D remains ambiguous. The CDR3 length is 17 residues. Germline values: CDR1 LNHDA, CDR2 SQIVND (reference sequence). Trimming removed 2 bases from V and 7 bases from J, with 20 bases in between. CDR3 amino acids: CASSILGARNPFEKLFF. In nucleotides, the CDR3 is TGTGCCAGTAGTATACTTGGAGCGCGAAACCCCTTTGAAAAACTGTTTTTT.

The chain is built from TRBV6-5 and TRBJ1-2, with TRBD1 as a possible D gene (5 bases). The CDR3 totals 13 residues. V was shortened by 5 bases and J by 4 bases, with 11 bases between the two germline ends. CDR1 MNHEY and CDR2 SVGAGI come from the germline V gene. The CDR3 sequence is CASSQRQSYGYTF. For the CDR3, the DNA is TGTGCCAGCAGTCAACGACAGAGCTATGGCTACACCTTC.

Comments on this clone: Compared with germline, one end of the junction differs, possibly owing to a read error. The rearrangement uses TRBV24-1 and TRBJ2-7, with 9 bases aligning to TRBD1. This CDR3 is built from 14 residues. Per germline, CDR1 KGHDR and CDR2 SFDVKD. CDR3 DNA sequence: TGTGCCACCAGAACAGGGGGCTGGTCCTCCGAGCAGTACTTC. It yields the protein CATRTGGWSSEQYF.

V is TRBV19 and J is TRBJ1-1, with 9 bases matching TRBD1. V was clipped by 5 bases and J by 0 bases; unmatched bases: 13. The CDR3 has 18 amino acids. Germline V CDR1 and CDR2: LNHDA, SQIVND (reference sequence). The CDR3 loop reads CASSAPTGGIKLNTEAFF. The DNA for the CDR3 is TGTGCCAGTAGTGCCCCGACAGGGGGAATAAAGCTGAACACTGAAGCTTTCTTT. The full variable domain, with the rest looked up from reference TRBV19 and TRBJ1-1, is DGGITQSPKYLFRKEGQNVTLSCEQNLNHDAMYWYRQDPGQGLRLIYYSQIVNDFQKGDIAEGYSVSREKKESFPLTVTSAQKNPTAFYLCASSAPTGGIKLNTEAFFGQGTRLTVV.

This clone was detected only once. V is TRBV10-3 and J is TRBJ1-2, with D tentatively TRBD1 (6 bases). CDR3 length: 13 amino acids. Trimming took off 6 bases at V and 4 bases at J, with 12 bases between the two ends. Germline CDR1 and CDR2: ENHRY and SYGVKD. As DNA, the CDR3 is TGTGCCATCAGCCCAGGGGAGAGCTATGGCTACACCTTC. Residues: CAISPGESYGYTF.

In DNA form, the CDR3 reads TGCAGCGTTGTCCCAGGGTCGAGACGGACCGGGGAGCTGTTTTTT. Encoded protein: CSVVPGSRRTGELFF. The chain links TRBV29-1 to TRBJ2-2, with D perhaps matching TRBD1 (5 bases). The CDR3 runs to 15 residues. Trimming shortened V by 4 bases and J by 5 bases, and 17 bases separated the two germline ends. The V gene's germline CDR1 is SQVTM and CDR2 ANQGSEA.

The chain combines TRBV7-6 with TRBJ2-2; TRBD1 agrees at 8 bases. The CDR3 is 15 residues long. Trimming removed 3 bases from V and 6 bases from J; junction bases left unmatched: 6. Per the germline V gene, CDR1 is SGHVS and CDR2 is FNYEAQ. In DNA, the CDR3 is TGTGCCAGCAGCTTGGGACAGGCCCCAGCCGGGGAGCTGTTTTTT. Its translation is CASSLGQAPAGELFF.

The V call is TRBV7-8, the J call TRBJ2-7, with 13 bases identical to TRBD2. Germline V CDR1 and CDR2: SGHVS, FQNEAQ. V trimming: 5 bases; J trimming: 2 bases; junction bases outside the gene matches: 6. The CDR3 is 16 residues long. The CDR3 loop is CASSPTSGRTPYEQYF. CDR3 DNA sequence: TGTGCCAGCAGCCCGACTAGCGGGAGGACTCCCTACGAGCAGTACTTC.

The J gene is TRBJ1-6, the V gene TRBV27, with D maybe TRBD1 (6 bases). The V end lost 6 bases, the J end lost 13 bases, and 19 bases lay between the germline ends. The CDR3 is 14 amino acids. Germline values: CDR1 MNHEY, CDR2 SMNVEV (reference sequence). CDR3 sequence (DNA): TGTGCCAGCAGAGGGGGTAGCGGGGGCAGGCCCCTCCACTTT. This translates into CASRGGSGGRPLHF.

V gene TRBV10-1 combines with J gene TRBJ2-7, with D unresolved. Germline lookup yields CDR1 WNHNN and CDR2 SYGVQD (reference sequence). CDR3 size: 15 residues. Trimming removed 0 bases at V and 6 bases at J, with 15 bases between. The CDR3 spells CASSESITGLSEQYF. The CDR3 coding sequence is TGCGCCAGCAGTGAGTCGATTACCGGGTTGAGCGAGCAGTACTTC.

The chain uses TRBV5-6 and TRBJ1-5; 7 bases map to TRBD1. This CDR3 is built from 14 residues. The V segment lost 5 bases and the J segment 1 base; nucleotides outside the gene matches: 3. Looked up from germline, CDR1 is SGHDT and CDR2 is YYEEEE. The CDR3 region has the DNA TGTGCCAGCAGTCCGACAGGGAGCAATCAGCCCCAGCATTTT. This codes for CASSPTGSNQPQHF.

The gene calls are TRBV6-6 and TRBJ1-2; 7 bases match TRBD1. The CDR3 spans 14 residues. Germline CDR1 is MNHNY and CDR2 is SVGAGI (reference sequence). The V gene end was trimmed by 6 bases and the J gene end by 3 bases; junction bases not matched to a gene: 7. CDR3 sequence reads: CASSQATGDYGYTF. CDR3 nucleotides: TGTGCCAGCAGCCAGGCCACAGGGGACTATGGCTACACCTTC.

To note about this clone: This CDR3 is also generated by other DNA sequences in the sample. The rearrangement joins TRBV10-3 to TRBJ2-2, with 9 nucleotides matching TRBD2. Germline lookup yields CDR1 ENHRY and CDR2 SYGVKD. J was trimmed by 5 bases and V by 4 bases; bases with no gene match: 17. The CDR3 contains 19 residues. CDR3 sequence: CAISGLAGGVLPRTGELFF. The CDR3 DNA is TGTGCCATCAGTGGCCTCGCGGGGGGGGTACTACCAAGGACCGGGGAGCTGTTTTTT.

V is TRBV4-1 and J is TRBJ2-1; TRBD2 aligns across 10 bases. The germline V gene encodes CDR1 MGHRA and CDR2 YSYEKL. This CDR3 has 17 amino acids. V lost 1 base and J lost 6; bases outside the gene matches: 9. Here the CDR3 DNA reads TGCGCCAGCAGCCAAGTCCCGGGACTAGCGAAGGGCAATGAGCAGTTCTTC. This translates into CASSQVPGLAKGNEQFF.

The chain couples TRBV3-1 (or the pseudogene TRBV3-2) to TRBJ2-7, with D perhaps TRBD2 (5 bases). The CDR3 sequence is 12 residues long. Deletions cut 5 bases from V and 7 bases from J, with 12 bases between. Per germline, CDR1 LGHDT and CDR2 YNNKEL (reference sequence). The CDR3 region has the DNA TGTGCCAGCAGCGAGCAGGAGCGGGAGCAGTACTTC. Translating gives CASSEQEREQYF.

This clone was seen a single time. V gene TRBV2 combines with J gene TRBJ1-2, with D perhaps TRBD1 (6 bases). V lost 9 bases to trimming and J lost 8 bases, with 13 bases between them. Germline CDR1 SNHLY, CDR2 FYNNEI. The CDR3 consists of 11 residues. The CDR3 DNA sequence: TGTGCCAGGAGACAGGCGGCCGGCTACACCTTC. Protein: CARRQAAGYTF.

The V and J genes are TRBV14 and TRBJ2-7; 9 nucleotides line up with TRBD1. V dropped 4 bases and J dropped 2; count of bases not matched to a gene: 6. CDR3 length: 15 amino acids. The V gene's germline CDR1 is SGHDN and CDR2 FVKESK. CDR3 sequence (DNA): TGTGCCAGCAGCCGAGGACAGGGGAGGACCTACGAGCAGTACTTC. Protein sequence: CASSRGQGRTYEQYF.

The V call is TRBV7-8, the J call TRBJ1-5; weak D call: TRBD1 (5 bases). The CDR3 runs 13 residues. CDR1 SGHVS and CDR2 FQNEAQ come from the germline V gene. Trimming took off 6 bases at V and 6 bases at J, with 12 bases between the two ends. The CDR3 region is CASRGLFGQPQHF. DNA for the CDR3: TGTGCCAGCAGGGGGCTTTTTGGTCAGCCCCAGCATTTT. The full variable domain, in which reference TRBV7-8 and TRBJ1-5 provide the parts outside the CDR3, is GAGVSQSPRYKVAKRGQDVALRCDPISGHVSLFWYQQALGQGPEFLTYFQNEAQLDKSGLPSDRFFAERPEGSVSTLKIQRTQQEDSAVYLCASRGLFGQPQHFGDGTRLSIL.

This chain connects TRBV6-2 or TRBV6-3 to TRBJ1-2; 12 bases are shared with TRBD1. The germline CDR1 and CDR2 sequences are MNHEY and SVGEGT. The CDR3 consists of 17 residues. The V and J ends lost 5 bases and 8 bases, in that order; junction bases with no gene match: 15. CDR3: CASSPFFRDRGREGYTF. The CDR3 region has the DNA TGTGCCAGCAGTCCGTTCTTCCGGGACAGGGGGCGCGAGGGCTACACCTTC.